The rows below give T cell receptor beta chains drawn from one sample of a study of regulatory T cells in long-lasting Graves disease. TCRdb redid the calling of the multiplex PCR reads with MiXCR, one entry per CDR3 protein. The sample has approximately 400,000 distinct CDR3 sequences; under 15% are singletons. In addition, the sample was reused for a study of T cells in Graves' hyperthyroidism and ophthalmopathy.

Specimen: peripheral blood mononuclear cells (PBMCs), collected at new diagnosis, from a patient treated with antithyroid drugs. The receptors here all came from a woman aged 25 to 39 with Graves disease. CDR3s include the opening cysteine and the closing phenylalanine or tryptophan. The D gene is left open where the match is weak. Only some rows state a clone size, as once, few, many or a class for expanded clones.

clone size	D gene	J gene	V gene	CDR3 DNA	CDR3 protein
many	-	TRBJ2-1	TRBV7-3	TGTGCCAGCAGCCCAAGGGGGGACAATGAGCAGTTCTTC	CASSPRGDNEQFF
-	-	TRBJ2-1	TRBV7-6	TGTGCCAGCAGCTTATTGTCGGGAATGACCCCCTACAATGAGCAGTTCTTC	CASSLLSGMTPYNEQFF
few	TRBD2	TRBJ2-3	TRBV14	TGTGCCAGCAGCCCTCGGACTAGCGGGATGACAGATACGCAGTATTTT	CASSPRTSGMTDTQYF
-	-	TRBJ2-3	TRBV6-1	TGTGCCACTAAGGGGAACACAGATACGCAGTATTTT	CATKGNTDTQYF
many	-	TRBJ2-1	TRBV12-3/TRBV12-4	TGTGCCAGCCTTCGAGGGGGCTCCTACAATGAGCAGTTCTTC	CASLRGGSYNEQFF
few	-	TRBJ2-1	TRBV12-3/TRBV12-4	TGTGCCAGCAGTTTCCCCAATGCTGAGCAGTTCTTC	CASSFPNAEQFF
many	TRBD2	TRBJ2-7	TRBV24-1	TGTGCCACCCAACCTAGCGGGAGAACGAGTGAGCAGTACTTC	CATQPSGRTSEQYF
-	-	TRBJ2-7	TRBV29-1	TGCAGCGCCCTCCCCCAAGGGGGCTACGAGCAGTACTTC	CSALPQGGYEQYF
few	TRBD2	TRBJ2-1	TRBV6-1	TGTGCCAGCAGAGAGCGGGAGTTCTACAATGAGCAGTTCTTC	CASREREFYNEQFF
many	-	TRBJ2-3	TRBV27	TGTGCCAGCAGTTTAAAGTACCCGGCAGATACGCAGTATTTT	CASSLKYPADTQYF
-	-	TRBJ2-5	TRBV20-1	TGCAGTGCCGCCCGCCAGCAAGAGACCCAGTACTTC	CSAARQQETQYF
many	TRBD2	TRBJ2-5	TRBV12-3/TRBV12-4	TGTGCCAGCAGACGGGGGGGCCAAGAGACCCAGTACTTC	CASRRGGQETQYF
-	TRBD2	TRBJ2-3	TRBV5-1	TGCGCCAGCAGCTTAGGACTAGCGCTAAACACAGATACGCAGTATTTT	CASSLGLALNTDTQYF
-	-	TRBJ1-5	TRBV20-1	TGCAGTGCTAGAGCGCAGGGGCCGACGAACAATCAGCCCCAGCATTTT	CSARAQGPTNNQPQHF
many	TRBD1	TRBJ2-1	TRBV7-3	TGTGCCAGCAGCCAGACAGGGCACAATGAGCAGTTCTTC	CASSQTGHNEQFF
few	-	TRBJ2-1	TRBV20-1	TGCAGTGCTAGAGATCATACTAGGCTAAACTACAATGAGCAGTTCTTC	CSARDHTRLNYNEQFF
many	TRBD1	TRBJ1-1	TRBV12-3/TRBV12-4	TGTGCCAGCAGTCCTCCCGGGGACAGGGAAGCTTTCTTT	CASSPPGDREAFF
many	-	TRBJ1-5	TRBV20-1	TGCAGTGCCCGAAGAGGGTGGGGAGGCAATCAGCCCCAGCATTTT	CSARRGWGGNQPQHF
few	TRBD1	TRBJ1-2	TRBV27	TGTGCCAGCAGCCAAACTCGGACAGGGGTCCGGGCTTTTGGCTACACCTTC	CASSQTRTGVRAFGYTF
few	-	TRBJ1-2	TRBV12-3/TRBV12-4	TGTGCCAGCAGTTTTACCCCCTATGGCTACACCTTC	CASSFTPYGYTF
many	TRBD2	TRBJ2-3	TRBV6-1	TGTGCCAGCATACTTGGAAGCGGGGGGAGAGATACGCAGTATTTT	CASILGSGGRDTQYF
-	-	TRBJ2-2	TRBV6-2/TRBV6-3	TGTGCCAGCAGGGCGACTCTAGGAGGGGAGCTGTTTTTT	CASRATLGGELFF
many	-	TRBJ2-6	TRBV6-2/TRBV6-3	TGTGCCAGCACACCGGCACACAGCTCTTCAGGGGCCAACGTCCTGACTTTC	CASTPAHSSSGANVLTF
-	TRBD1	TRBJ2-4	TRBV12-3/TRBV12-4	TGTGCCAGCAGTCCCGCCGCTTCGACAGGGGGTGGGGGAAACATTCAGTACTTC	CASSPAASTGGGGNIQYF
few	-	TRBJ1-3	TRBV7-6	TGTGCCAGCAGCTTAGGGGGAGTGAACACCATATATTTT	CASSLGGVNTIYF
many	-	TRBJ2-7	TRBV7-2	TGTGCCAGCAGCGGGGACAAATACGAGCAGTACTTC	CASSGDKYEQYF
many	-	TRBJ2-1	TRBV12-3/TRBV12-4	TGTGCCAGCAGTCTCCTGGACACCCGTAATGAGCAGTTCTTC	CASSLLDTRNEQFF
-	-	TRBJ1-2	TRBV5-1	TGCGCCAGCAGCTTGAGCGGGGACCACCGGCTACATGGCTACACCTTC	CASSLSGDHRLHGYTF
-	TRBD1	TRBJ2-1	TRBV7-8	TGTGCCAGCAGCTCACTTCTCGGACAGGGGAATGAGCAGTTCTTC	CASSSLLGQGNEQFF
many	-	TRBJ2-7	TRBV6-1	TGTGCCAGCAGTGAGACAGGCGGCGACTACGAGCAGTACTTC	CASSETGGDYEQYF
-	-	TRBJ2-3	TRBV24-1	TGTGCCACCAGTGATCCCGCGACCAGTTCGGATACGCAGTATTTT	CATSDPATSSDTQYF
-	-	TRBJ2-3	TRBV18	TGTGCCAGCTCACCATCAGGGTCCTGCGCAGATACGCAGTATTTT	CASSPSGSCADTQYF
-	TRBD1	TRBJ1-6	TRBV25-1	TGTGCCAGCAGTATTACAGGGGGGGGATATAATTCACCCCTCCACTTT	CASSITGGGYNSPLHF
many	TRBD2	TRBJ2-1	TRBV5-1	TGCGCCAGCAGCTTGGGACTAGCGGGGACCTCATACAATGAGCAGTTCTTC	CASSLGLAGTSYNEQFF
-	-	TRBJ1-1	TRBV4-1	TGCGCCAGCAGCCAAGTCCCTACTCTCCGGAACACTGATGCTTTCTTT	CASSQVPTLRNTDAFF